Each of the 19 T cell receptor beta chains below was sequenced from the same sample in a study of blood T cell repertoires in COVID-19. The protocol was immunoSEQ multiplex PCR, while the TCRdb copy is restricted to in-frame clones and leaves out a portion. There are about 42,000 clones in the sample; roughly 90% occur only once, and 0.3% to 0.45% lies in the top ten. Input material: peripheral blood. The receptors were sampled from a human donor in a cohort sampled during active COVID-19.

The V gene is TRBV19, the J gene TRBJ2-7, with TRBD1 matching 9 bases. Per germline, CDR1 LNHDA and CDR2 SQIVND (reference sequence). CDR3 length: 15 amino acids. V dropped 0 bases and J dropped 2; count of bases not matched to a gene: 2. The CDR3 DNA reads TGTGCCAGTAGTATAGAGACAGGGGGGACCTACGAGCAGTACTTC. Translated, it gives CASSIETGGTYEQYF.

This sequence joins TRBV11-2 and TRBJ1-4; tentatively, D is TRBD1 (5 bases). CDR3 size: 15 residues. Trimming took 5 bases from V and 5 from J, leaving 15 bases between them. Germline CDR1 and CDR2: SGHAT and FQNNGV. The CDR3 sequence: CASSTRGTGNEKLFF. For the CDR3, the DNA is TGTGCCAGCAGCACCCGCGGGACGGGAAATGAAAAACTGTTTTTT.

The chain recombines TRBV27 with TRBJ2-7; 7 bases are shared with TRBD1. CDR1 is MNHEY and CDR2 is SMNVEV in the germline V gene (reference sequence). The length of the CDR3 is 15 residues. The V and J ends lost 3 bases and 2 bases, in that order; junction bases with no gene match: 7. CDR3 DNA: TGTGCCAGCAGTTTTACCAGTAGGGGGCCCTACGAGCAGTACTTC. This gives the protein CASSFTSRGPYEQYF.

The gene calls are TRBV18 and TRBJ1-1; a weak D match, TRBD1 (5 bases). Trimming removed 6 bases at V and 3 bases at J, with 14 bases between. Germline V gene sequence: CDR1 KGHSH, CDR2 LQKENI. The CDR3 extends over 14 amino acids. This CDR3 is CASSPTGGHTEAFF. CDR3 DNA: TGTGCCAGCTCGCCAACGGGGGGTCACACTGAAGCTTTCTTT.

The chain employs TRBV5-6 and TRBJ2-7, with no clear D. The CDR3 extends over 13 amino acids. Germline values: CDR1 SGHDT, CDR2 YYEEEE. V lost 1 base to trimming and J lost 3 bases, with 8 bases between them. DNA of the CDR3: TGTGCCAGCAGCTTGTCCGGTTTCTACGAGCAGTACTTC. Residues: CASSLSGFYEQYF.

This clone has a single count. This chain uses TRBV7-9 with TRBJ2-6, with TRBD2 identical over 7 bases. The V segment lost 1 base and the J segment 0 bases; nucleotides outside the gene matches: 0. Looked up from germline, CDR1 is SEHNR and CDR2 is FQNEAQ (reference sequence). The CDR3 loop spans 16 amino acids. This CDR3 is CASSLGGGSGANVLTF. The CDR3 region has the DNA TGTGCCAGCAGCTTAGGCGGGGGCTCTGGGGCCAACGTCCTGACTTTC. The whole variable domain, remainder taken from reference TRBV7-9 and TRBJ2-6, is DTGVSQNPRHKITKRGQNVTFRCDPISEHNRLYWYRQTLGQGPEFLTYFQNEAQLEKSRLLSDRFSAERPKGSFSTLEIQRTEQGDSAMYLCASSLGGGSGANVLTFGAGSRLTVL.

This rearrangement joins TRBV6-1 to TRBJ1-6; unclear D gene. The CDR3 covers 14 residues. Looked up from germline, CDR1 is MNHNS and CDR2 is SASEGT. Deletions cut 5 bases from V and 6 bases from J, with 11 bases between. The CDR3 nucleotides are TGTGCCAGCAGTTTCAGCGGGCCTAATTCACCCCTCCACTTT. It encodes CASSFSGPNSPLHF.

The DNA of the CDR3 is TGCGCCAGCAGCTACGACAGGGGTGAGCAGTACTTC. Its translation: CASSYDRGEQYF. This chain links TRBV5-1 with TRBJ2-7, with 8 positions matching TRBD1. In germline, CDR1 is SGHRS, CDR2 YFSETQ. The J segment lost 7 bases and the V segment lost 3 bases, leaving 3 bases of the junction unmatched. This CDR3 region has 12 residues.

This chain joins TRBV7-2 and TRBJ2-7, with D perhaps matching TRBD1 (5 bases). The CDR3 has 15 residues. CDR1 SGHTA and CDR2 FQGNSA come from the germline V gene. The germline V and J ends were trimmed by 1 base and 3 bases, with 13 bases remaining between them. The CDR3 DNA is TGTGCCAGCAGCTTAGGAGTGGGGCCCTACTACGAGCAGTACTTC. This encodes CASSLGVGPYYEQYF.

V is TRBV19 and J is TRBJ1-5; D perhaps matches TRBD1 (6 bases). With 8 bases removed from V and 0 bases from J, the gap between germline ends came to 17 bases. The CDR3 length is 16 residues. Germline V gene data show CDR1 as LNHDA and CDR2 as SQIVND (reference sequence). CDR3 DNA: TGTGCCAGTGGGGCGACAGGCGGATATAGCAATCAGCCCCAGCATTTT. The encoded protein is CASGATGGYSNQPQHF.

The CDR3 spells CAISELPDSNTEAFF. The CDR3 DNA follows: TGTGCCATCAGTGAGCTTCCAGACTCGAACACTGAAGCTTTCTTT. The chain links TRBV10-3 to TRBJ1-1; D not certain. Trimming took off 2 bases at V and 1 base at J, with 11 bases between the two ends. This CDR3 region has 15 residues. In germline, CDR1 is ENHRY, CDR2 SYGVKD.

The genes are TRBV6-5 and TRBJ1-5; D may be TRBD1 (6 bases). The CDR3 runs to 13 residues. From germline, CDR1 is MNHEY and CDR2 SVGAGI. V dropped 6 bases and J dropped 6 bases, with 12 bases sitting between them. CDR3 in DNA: TGTGCCAGCAGAAACAGGGAAGGTCAGCCCCAGCATTTT. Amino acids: CASRNREGQPQHF.

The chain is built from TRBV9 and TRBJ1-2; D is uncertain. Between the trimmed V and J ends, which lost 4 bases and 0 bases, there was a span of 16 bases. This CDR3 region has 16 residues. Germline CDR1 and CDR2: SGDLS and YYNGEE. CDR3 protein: CASSPAPTPTNYGYTF. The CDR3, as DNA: TGTGCCAGCAGCCCCGCCCCGACACCAACTAACTATGGCTACACCTTC.

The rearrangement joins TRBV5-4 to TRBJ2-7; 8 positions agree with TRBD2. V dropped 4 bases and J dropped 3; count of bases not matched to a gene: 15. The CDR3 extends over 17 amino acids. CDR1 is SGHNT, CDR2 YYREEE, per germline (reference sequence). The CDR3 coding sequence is TGTGCCAGCAGCCCCAGCGGGGCGGGGGGCCCCGTCTACGAGCAGTACTTC. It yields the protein CASSPSGAGGPVYEQYF.

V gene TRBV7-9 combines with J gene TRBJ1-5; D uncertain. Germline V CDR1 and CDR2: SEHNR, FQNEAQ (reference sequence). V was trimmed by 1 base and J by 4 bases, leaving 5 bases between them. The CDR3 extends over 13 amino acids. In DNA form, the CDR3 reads TGTGCCAGCAGCTTAGTCGAGAATCAGCCCCAGCATTTT. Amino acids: CASSLVENQPQHF.

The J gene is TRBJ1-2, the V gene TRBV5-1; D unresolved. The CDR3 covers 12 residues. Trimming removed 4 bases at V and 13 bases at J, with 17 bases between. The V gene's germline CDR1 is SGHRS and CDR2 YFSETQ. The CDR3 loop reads CASSPLYFARTF. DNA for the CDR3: TGCGCCAGCAGCCCCCTCTATTTTGCTCGCACCTTC.

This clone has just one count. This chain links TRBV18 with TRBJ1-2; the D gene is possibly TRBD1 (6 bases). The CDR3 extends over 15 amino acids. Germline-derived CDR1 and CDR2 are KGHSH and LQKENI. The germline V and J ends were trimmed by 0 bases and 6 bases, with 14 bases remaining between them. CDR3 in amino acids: CASSPPAGGADGYTF. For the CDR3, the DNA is TGTGCCAGCTCACCACCGGCGGGGGGCGCGGATGGCTACACCTTC.

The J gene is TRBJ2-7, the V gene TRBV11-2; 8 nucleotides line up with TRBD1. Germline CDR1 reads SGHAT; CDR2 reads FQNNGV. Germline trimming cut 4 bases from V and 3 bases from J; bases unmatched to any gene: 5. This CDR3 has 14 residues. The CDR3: CASSYGQGNYEQYF. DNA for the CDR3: TGTGCCAGCAGCTACGGACAGGGTAACTACGAGCAGTACTTC. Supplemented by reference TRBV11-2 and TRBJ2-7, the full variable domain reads EAGVAQSPRYKIIEKRQSVAFWCNPISGHATLYWYQQILGQGPKLLIQFQNNGVVDDSQLPKDRFSAERLKGVDSTLKIQPAKLEDSAVYLCASSYGQGNYEQYFGPGTRLTVT.

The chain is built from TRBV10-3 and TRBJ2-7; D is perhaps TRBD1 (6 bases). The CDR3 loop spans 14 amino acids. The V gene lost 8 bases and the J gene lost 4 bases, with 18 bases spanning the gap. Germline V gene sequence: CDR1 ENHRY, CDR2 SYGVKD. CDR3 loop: CAIRRQAGWYEQYF. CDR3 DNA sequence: TGTGCCATCCGGAGACAGGCTGGGTGGTACGAGCAGTACTTC.